These T cell receptor beta chains were read from a single sample in a study of blood T cell repertoires in COVID-19. This table comes from immunoSEQ multiplex PCR, and its TCRdb copy is limited to in-frame clones, with some not included. The sample shows some 340,000 clones, roughly 90% of them seen only once. Specimen: PBMCs or T cells enriched from blood (not recorded which). The receptors shown here come from a woman aged 25-40 years who had been exposed to COVID-19. CDR3s include the opening cysteine and the closing phenylalanine or tryptophan. D genes are given only for firm matches. Not all rows give a size; the values are once, few, many and, for expanded clones, a class.

d_call,j_call,clone_size,v_call,cdr3_aa,cdr3_nt
.,TRBJ1-6,once,TRBV4-3,CASSQGISENNSPLHF,TGCGCCAGCAGCCAAGGGATCTCGGAGAATAATTCACCCCTCCACTTT
TRBD2,TRBJ2-7,.,TRBV2,CASTGTVNLAGLRSYEQYF,TGTGCCAGCACGGGGACAGTGAACCTAGCGGGGCTGAGATCCTACGAGCAGTACTTC
TRBD1,TRBJ1-4,.,TRBV11-1,CASRQGTLANEKLFF,TGTGCCAGCAGACAGGGGACGTTGGCTAATGAAAAACTGTTTTTT
.,TRBJ2-7,.,TRBV4-1,CASSQAPGQYEQYF,TGCGCCAGCAGCCAAGCCCCGGGACAATACGAGCAGTACTTC
TRBD2,TRBJ2-3,.,TRBV11-3,CASSLGLAGYTDTQYF,TGTGCCAGCAGCTTAGGACTAGCGGGGTACACAGATACGCAGTATTTT
TRBD2,TRBJ2-7,.,TRBV5-6,CASSPRPGLAGVSSYEQYF,TGTGCCAGCAGTCCGAGACCGGGACTAGCGGGCGTTAGCTCCTACGAGCAGTACTTC
.,TRBJ1-5,.,TRBV28,CASRQPNQPQHF,TGTGCCAGCAGACAGCCCAATCAGCCCCAGCATTTT
TRBD1,TRBJ1-1,.,TRBV5-1,CASSQDRPNTEAFF,TGCGCCAGCAGCCAGGACAGGCCTAACACTGAAGCTTTCTTT
TRBD1,TRBJ2-7,.,TRBV29-1,CSARTGNYEQYF,TGCAGCGCCCGGACAGGAAACTACGAGCAGTACTTC
.,TRBJ2-3,.,TRBV21-1,CASSKAPGLGTDTQYF,TGTGCCAGCAGCAAAGCGCCCGGGTTAGGCACAGATACGCAGTATTTT
TRBD1,TRBJ1-1,.,TRBV5-1,CASSFRTGGAGTEAFF,TGCGCCAGCAGCTTTAGGACAGGGGGCGCCGGAACTGAAGCTTTCTTT
TRBD1,TRBJ2-7,.,TRBV3-1/TRBV3-2,CASSRTGTGGDEQYF,TGTGCCAGCAGCCGGACCGGGACAGGGGGCGATGAGCAGTACTTC
TRBD2,TRBJ2-7,few,TRBV6-5,CASTELARNYEQYF,TGTGCCAGCACAGAACTAGCGAGAAACTACGAGCAGTACTTC
.,TRBJ1-1,.,TRBV4-2,CASSQGGDNTEAFF,TGTGCCAGCAGCCAAGGGGGGGACAACACTGAAGCTTTCTTT
.,TRBJ1-5,.,TRBV7-2,CASSLQQGRQPQHF,TGTGCCAGCAGCCTCCAACAAGGGAGACAGCCCCAGCATTTT
.,TRBJ1-2,.,TRBV18,CASSPRDIYGYTF,TGTGCCAGCTCACCAAGAGACATATATGGCTACACCTTC
TRBD2,TRBJ2-5,.,TRBV11-3,CASSSGLAVQETQYF,TGTGCCAGCAGCTCGGGACTAGCGGTTCAAGAGACCCAGTACTTC
.,TRBJ1-1,.,TRBV27,CASSLRGHTEAFF,TGTGCCAGCAGTTTAAGAGGGCACACTGAAGCTTTCTTT
TRBD1,TRBJ1-1,.,TRBV4-2,CASSQLGQGLPEAFF,TGTGCCAGCAGCCAACTAGGACAGGGGTTGCCTGAAGCTTTCTTT
TRBD2,TRBJ2-3,.,TRBV30,CAWSVTSGSTDTQYF,TGTGCCTGGAGTGTAACTAGCGGAAGCACAGATACGCAGTATTTT
TRBD1,TRBJ1-2,.,TRBV5-5,CASSFIANAGQGGSGYTF,TGTGCCAGCAGCTTCATAGCTAACGCAGGACAGGGGGGCTCTGGCTACACCTTC
.,TRBJ1-4,.,TRBV24-1,CATSETEATNEKLFF,TGTGCCACCAGTGAAACAGAAGCAACTAATGAAAAACTGTTTTTT
.,TRBJ1-2,.,TRBV9,CASSVGPQGESNYGYTF,TGTGCCAGCAGCGTAGGTCCACAGGGAGAGTCTAACTATGGCTACACCTTC
TRBD2,TRBJ2-1,.,TRBV5-1,CASSFTSGGASREQFF,TGCGCCAGCAGCTTCACTAGCGGGGGGGCTTCCAGAGAGCAGTTCTTC
TRBD1,TRBJ2-7,.,TRBV2,CASSVRTGAAGDEQYF,TGTGCCAGCAGTGTCAGGACAGGGGCCGCCGGGGACGAGCAGTACTTC
TRBD1,TRBJ1-2,.,TRBV27,CASSPDRDDGYTF,TGTGCCAGCAGTCCGGACAGGGATGATGGCTACACCTTC
.,TRBJ1-2,.,TRBV5-4,CASSLGWGRSDYGYTF,TGTGCCAGCAGCTTGGGGTGGGGCAGATCAGACTATGGCTACACCTTC
TRBD1,TRBJ2-3,.,TRBV20-1,CSASDRGFTDTQYF,TGCAGTGCTAGTGACAGGGGGTTCACAGATACGCAGTATTTT
TRBD1,TRBJ1-1,.,TRBV6-6,CASSPLKGALGGTEAFF,TGTGCCAGCAGTCCCCTTAAGGGGGCCTTAGGGGGCACTGAAGCTTTCTTT
.,TRBJ2-2,.,TRBV4-3,CASSQEPRGTGELFF,TGCGCCAGCAGCCAAGAACCCCGCGGCACCGGGGAGCTGTTTTTT
.,TRBJ1-3,.,TRBV6-5,CASSSSGAGNTIYF,TGTGCCAGCAGTTCTTCCGGGGCTGGAAACACCATATATTTT
.,TRBJ2-1,.,TRBV4-3,CASSQVRSSYNEQFF,TGCGCCAGCAGCCAAGTGCGATCCTCCTACAATGAGCAGTTCTTC
TRBD1,TRBJ2-3,.,TRBV5-1,CASRPGTGDNTDTQYF,TGCGCCAGCAGACCCGGGACAGGGGACAACACAGATACGCAGTATTTT
TRBD1,TRBJ2-5,.,TRBV2,CASSSTGGRGETQYF,TGTGCCAGCAGTTCTACAGGGGGCCGGGGAGAGACCCAGTACTTC
TRBD1,TRBJ1-4,.,TRBV27,CASSFFPGGFEKLFF,TGTGCCAGCAGTTTCTTTCCAGGGGGCTTCGAAAAACTGTTTTTT
TRBD1,TRBJ1-2,.,TRBV11-2,CASSPSGGQAYSNYGYTF,TGTGCCAGCAGCCCTAGTGGGGGACAGGCCTATTCTAACTATGGCTACACCTTC
.,TRBJ2-4,.,TRBV11-2,CASSLTGGDIQYF,TGTGCCAGCAGCTTAACGGGTGGAGACATTCAGTACTTC
TRBD2,TRBJ2-1,.,TRBV2,CASMVAGGRNEQFF,TGTGCCAGCATGGTAGCGGGGGGGCGGAATGAGCAGTTCTTC
TRBD1,TRBJ1-1,.,TRBV24-1,CATSDLRHRGRNTEAFF,TGTGCCACCAGTGATTTGCGGCACAGGGGGCGAAACACTGAAGCTTTCTTT
.,TRBJ2-1,.,TRBV5-1,CASRSGSTYNEQFF,TGCGCCAGCAGGTCCGGGAGTACATACAATGAGCAGTTCTTC
TRBD1,TRBJ2-1,.,TRBV6-5,CASSYRGNEQFF,TGTGCCAGCAGCTACAGGGGGAATGAGCAGTTCTTC
TRBD2,TRBJ2-3,.,TRBV13,CASSLGLSGGGGTDTQYF,TGTGCCAGCAGCTTAGGCCTCAGCGGGGGGGGCGGAACAGATACGCAGTATTTT
.,TRBJ1-3,few,TRBV6-5,CASSTDRRNTIYF,TGTGCCAGCAGTACCGACAGAAGGAACACCATATATTTT
TRBD1,TRBJ1-5,.,TRBV30,CAWRLTGASQPQHF,TGTGCCTGGAGACTGACAGGGGCCTCCCAGCCCCAGCATTTT
.,TRBJ1-1,once,TRBV6-4,CASRQETEAFF,TGTGCCAGCCGGCAGGAAACTGAAGCTTTCTTT
.,TRBJ1-2,.,TRBV24-1,CATSAGRNYGYTF,TGTGCCACCAGTGCAGGGAGGAACTATGGCTACACCTTC
TRBD1,TRBJ2-5,.,TRBV24-1,CATSEGKNRGFQETQYF,TGTGCCACCAGTGAGGGAAAAAACAGGGGATTCCAAGAGACCCAGTACTTC
.,TRBJ2-2,.,TRBV7-2,CASSSSGAQGTGELFF,TGTGCCAGCAGCTCCTCAGGGGCTCAGGGGACCGGGGAGCTGTTTTTT
TRBD1,TRBJ2-7,few,TRBV5-1,CASSLGGQATYEQYF,TGCGCCAGCAGCTTGGGCGGACAGGCTACTTACGAGCAGTACTTC